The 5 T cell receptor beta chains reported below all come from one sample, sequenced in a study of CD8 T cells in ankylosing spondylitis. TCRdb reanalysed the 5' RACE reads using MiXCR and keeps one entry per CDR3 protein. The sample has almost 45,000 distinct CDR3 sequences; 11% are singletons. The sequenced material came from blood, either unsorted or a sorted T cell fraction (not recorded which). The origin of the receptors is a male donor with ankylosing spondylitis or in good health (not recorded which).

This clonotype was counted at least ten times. The CDR3 reads CATRGQDRGDEKLFF. CDR3 DNA sequence: TGTGCCACCAGGGGACAGGACAGGGGGGATGAAAAACTGTTTTTT. This sequence joins TRBV24-1 and TRBJ1-4; 10 bases match TRBD1. In germline, CDR1 is KGHDR, CDR2 SFDVKD. V was clipped by 7 bases and J by 6 bases; unmatched bases: 7. This CDR3 is built from 15 residues.

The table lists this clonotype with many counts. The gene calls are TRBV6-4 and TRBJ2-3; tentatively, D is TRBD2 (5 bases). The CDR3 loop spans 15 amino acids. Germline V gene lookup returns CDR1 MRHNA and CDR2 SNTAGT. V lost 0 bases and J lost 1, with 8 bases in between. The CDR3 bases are TGTGCCAGCAGTGACTCGAACGGGGGCACAGATACGCAGTATTTT. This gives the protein CASSDSNGGTDTQYF.

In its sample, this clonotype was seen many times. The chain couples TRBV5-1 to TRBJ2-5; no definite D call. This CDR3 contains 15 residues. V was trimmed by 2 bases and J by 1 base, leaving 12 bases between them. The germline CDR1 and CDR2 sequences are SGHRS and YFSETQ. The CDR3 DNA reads TGCGCCAGCAGCTTAACGAAACGCCCCCAAGAGACCCAGTACTTC. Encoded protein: CASSLTKRPQETQYF.

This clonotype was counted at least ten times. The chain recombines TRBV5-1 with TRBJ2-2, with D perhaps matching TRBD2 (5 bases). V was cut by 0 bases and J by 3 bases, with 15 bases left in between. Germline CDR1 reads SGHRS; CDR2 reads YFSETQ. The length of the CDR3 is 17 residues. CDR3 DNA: TGCGCCAGCAGCTTGGGTGGCACTAGGTTCGACACCGGGGAGCTGTTTTTT. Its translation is CASSLGGTRFDTGELFF.

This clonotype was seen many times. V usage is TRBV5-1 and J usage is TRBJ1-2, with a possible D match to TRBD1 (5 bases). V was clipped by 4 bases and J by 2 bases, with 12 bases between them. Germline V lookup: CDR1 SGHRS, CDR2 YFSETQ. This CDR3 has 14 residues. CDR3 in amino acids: CASSPGHKNYGYTF. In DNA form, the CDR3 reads TGCGCCAGCAGCCCTGGACACAAGAACTATGGCTACACCTTC.